This TCR beta chain stems from a study of shared clonotypes between healthy human individuals. The deep-level immunoSEQ assay was used. Several immunoSEQ plates received, in even portions, the genomic DNA of each subset. Sorted subsets were amplified in replicate PCRs using 200 ng DNA, 32,000 or so T cell genomes. The repertoire was sequenced with immunoSEQ multiplex PCR; TCRdb's copy has only in-frame clones and lacks some. The sample includes 740,000 or so clones, 55% to 85% of them seen just once. CDR3 size: 15 residues. The germline gives CDR1 LNHNV, CDR2 YYDKDF (reference sequence). With 3 bases removed from V and 1 base from J, the gap between germline ends came to 13 bases.

The TCR was taken from a woman aged 30 to 39 in good health. The sequencing input was memory CD4+ T cells sorted from blood. Subset of the sample: CD45RA-negative fraction. This rearrangement joins TRBV15 to TRBJ2-7; perhaps TRBD2 as D (6 bases). The CDR3 is CATSRDLASSYEQYF. CDR3 sequence (DNA): TGTGCCACCAGCAGGGACCTAGCGTCTTCCTACGAGCAGTACTTC.